The 27 T cell receptor beta chains listed next were all sequenced from one sample in a study of T cells in tuberculosis. The data were produced by immunoSEQ multiplex PCR, yet TCRdb's version contains in-frame clones alone and is incomplete. The table shows some 20,000 clones, with 75% to 90% occurring only once. Sequenced: PBMCs. The receptors derive from a donor aged 5-35 years with latent tuberculosis or without tuberculosis infection.

The J gene is TRBJ2-6, the V gene TRBV27; 11 positions match TRBD1. V gave up 5 bases and J gave up 4 bases; unmatched junction bases: 10. The CDR3 runs 18 residues. CDR1 is MNHEY and CDR2 is SMNVEV in the germline V gene (reference sequence). CDR3 DNA sequence: TGTGCCAGCAGTCCTCGGGACAGGGGGTGGACAGGGGCCAACGTCCTGACTTTC. Its translation is CASSPRDRGWTGANVLTF.

This clone was picked up a small number of times. The J gene is TRBJ1-2, the V gene TRBV5-6; TRBD1 might be the D (6 bases). This CDR3 comprises 15 residues. V lost 3 bases and J 11 bases, leaving 23 bases between the germline ends. CDR1 and CDR2 from the germline V gene are SGHDT and YYEEEE. This CDR3 reads CASSSAGTPGKGYTF. CDR3 DNA sequence: TGTGCCAGCAGCTCAGCCGGGACACCGGGGAAGGGGTACACCTTC. Filled out from reference TRBV5-6 and TRBJ1-2, the complete variable domain reads DAGVTQSPTHLIKTRGQQVTLRCSPKSGHDTVSWYQQALGQGPQFIFQYYEEEERQRGNFPDRFSGHQFPNYSSELNVNALLLGDSALYLCASSSAGTPGKGYTFGSGTRLTVV.

The V and J genes are TRBV5-6 and TRBJ2-3, with D perhaps matching TRBD1 (7 bases). Per the germline V gene, CDR1 is SGHDT and CDR2 is YYEEEE. Trimming shortened V by 4 bases and J by 0 bases, and 21 bases separated the two germline ends. The CDR3 runs 18 residues. The CDR3 reads CASSVLRGTVLSTDTQYF. The CDR3 DNA reads as TGTGCCAGCAGCGTTCTCCGCGGGACAGTGCTTAGCACAGATACGCAGTATTTT.

The chain couples TRBV2 to TRBJ2-6; D might be TRBD1 (6 bases). V lost 10 bases and J lost 1, with 8 bases in between. Germline V gene sequence: CDR1 SNHLY, CDR2 FYNNEI. This CDR3 is 13 amino acids long. The CDR3 loop reads CATRGSGANVLTF. For the CDR3, the DNA is TGTGCCACAAGGGGGTCTGGGGCCAACGTCCTGACTTTC.

This rearrangement joins TRBV30 to TRBJ2-3, with TRBD2 as a possible D gene (5 bases). CDR1 is GTSNPN, CDR2 SVGIG, per germline (reference sequence). Trimming took 7 bases from V and 4 from J, leaving 9 bases between them. The CDR3 contains 11 residues. CDR3: CASSEADTQYF. The CDR3 DNA sequence: TGTGCCTCCTCGGAGGCAGATACGCAGTATTTT.

The rearrangement joins TRBV7-8 to TRBJ2-5; TRBD1 is a possible D gene (5 bases). V lost 4 bases to trimming and J lost 2 bases, with 17 bases between them. Germline V gives CDR1 SGHVS, CDR2 FQNEAQ. The CDR3 is made up of 16 amino acids. As DNA, the CDR3 is TGTGCCAGCAGCTCAACAAGCCGACAGCTGCAAGAGACCCAGTACTTC. Protein: CASSSTSRQLQETQYF.

The V call is TRBV13, the J call TRBJ2-7, with D possibly TRBD2 on 6 matching bases. Germline lookup yields CDR1 PRHDT and CDR2 FYEKMQ (reference sequence). V lost 4 bases to trimming and J lost 2 bases, with 15 bases between them. This CDR3 has 15 residues. CDR3 sequence: CASSSTGTGAYEQYF. CDR3 bases: TGTGCCAGCAGCTCCACCGGGACGGGGGCCTACGAGCAGTACTTC.

This rearrangement joins TRBV5-5 to TRBJ1-1; 7 nucleotides match TRBD1. This CDR3 has 15 amino acids. Looked up from germline, CDR1 is SGHKS and CDR2 is YYEKEE (reference sequence). The V and J ends lost 2 bases and 1 base, in that order; junction bases with no gene match: 5. CDR3 DNA: TGTGCCAGCAGCTTTCCCACAGGGGCGAACACTGAAGCTTTCTTT. Translating gives CASSFPTGANTEAFF.

This sequence joins TRBV6-1 and TRBJ1-2; tentative D call: TRBD1 (5 bases). V was shortened by 5 bases and J by 3 bases, with 10 bases between the two germline ends. Germline loops: CDR1 MNHNS, CDR2 SASEGT. CDR3 length: 13 residues. The CDR3 here is CASSPPTDYGYTF. For the CDR3, the DNA is TGTGCCAGCAGTCCGCCGACAGACTATGGCTACACCTTC.

The chain links TRBV6-5 to TRBJ2-1; D perhaps matches TRBD1 (5 bases). Trimming removed 7 bases from V and 9 bases from J, with 13 bases in between. This CDR3 is 12 amino acids long. Germline V gene data show CDR1 as MNHEY and CDR2 as SVGAGI. This CDR3 reads CASNRLRGEQFF. CDR3 nucleotides: TGTGCCAGCAACAGGCTTCGCGGTGAGCAGTTCTTC.

The chain employs TRBV7-2 and TRBJ2-7, with 8 bases matching TRBD2. After removal of 5 bases from V and 3 bases from J, the junction contained 6 bases not matched to a gene. The CDR3 is 14 amino acids. The V gene's germline CDR1 is SGHTA and CDR2 FQGNSA. This CDR3 is CASSRGGSNYEQYF. The CDR3 region has the DNA TGTGCCAGCAGCCGGGGGGGTTCTAACTACGAGCAGTACTTC. Drawing the rest from reference TRBV7-2 and TRBJ2-7, the complete variable domain is GAGVSQSPSNKVTEKGKDVELRCDPISGHTALYWYRQSLGQGLEFLIYFQGNSAPDKSGLPSDRFSAERTGGSVSTLTIQRTQQEDSAVYLCASSRGGSNYEQYFGPGTRLTVT.

This rearrangement joins TRBV2 to TRBJ2-5; tentative D call: TRBD1 (6 bases). This CDR3 is 13 amino acids long. Germline CDR1 and CDR2: SNHLY and FYNNEI. V was cut by 7 bases and J by 0 bases, with 9 bases left in between. The CDR3 loop is CASIRGNQETQYF. The CDR3 nucleotides read TGTGCCAGCATCAGGGGTAACCAAGAGACCCAGTACTTC.

The rearrangement joins TRBV27 to TRBJ2-7, with 8 bases lining up with TRBD1. The CDR3 has 14 residues. Trimming removed 6 bases from V and 6 bases from J; junction bases left unmatched: 10. The germline V gene has CDR1 MNHEY and CDR2 SMNVEV (reference sequence). The CDR3 loop is CASRLIDRGGEQYF. The CDR3 DNA follows: TGTGCCAGCAGGTTGATCGACAGGGGAGGCGAGCAGTACTTC.

The chain employs TRBV5-1 and TRBJ2-7; 8 bases fit TRBD1. The germline V gene encodes CDR1 SGHRS and CDR2 YFSETQ. There are 15 residues in the CDR3. The junction had 5 bases not matched to a gene; V was cut back by 0 bases and J by 3 bases. The DNA for the CDR3 is TGCGCCAGCAGCTTGGCGACAGGGGAAGTCTACGAGCAGTACTTC. It yields the protein CASSLATGEVYEQYF.

The table lists this clone with a few counts. The CDR3 sequence is CASSEGTSGGSSYNEQFF. As DNA, the CDR3 is TGTGCCAGCAGTGAAGGGACTAGCGGGGGGAGCTCCTACAATGAGCAGTTCTTC. This chain links TRBV25-1 with TRBJ2-1, with 15 bases lining up with TRBD2. Germline V gene data show CDR1 as MGHDK and CDR2 as SYGVNS. This CDR3 is built from 18 residues. V was pared by 2 bases and J by 0 bases, with 2 bases of the junction left unmatched.

The chain recombines TRBV7-2 with TRBJ2-1; TRBD1 matches at 7 bases. CDR1 SGHTA and CDR2 FQGNSA come from the germline V gene. The J segment lost 7 bases and the V segment lost 5 bases, leaving 11 bases of the junction unmatched. This CDR3 has 15 amino acids. CDR3 nucleotides: TGTGCCAGCAGCCCCACCGGGACAGTGAGGAATGAGCAGTTCTTC. Protein: CASSPTGTVRNEQFF.

V usage is TRBV4-1 and J usage is TRBJ2-1, with TRBD2 identical over 12 bases. Trimming took 2 bases from V and 4 from J; bases not matched to a gene: 6. The CDR3 loop spans 17 amino acids. From germline, CDR1 is MGHRA and CDR2 YSYEKL. DNA of the CDR3: TGCGCCAGCAGCCAAAGTCTAGCGGGGGGGCGTTACAATGAGCAGTTCTTC. It yields the protein CASSQSLAGGRYNEQFF.

The chain combines TRBV15 with TRBJ1-2; TRBD1 aligns across 7 bases. The CDR3 sequence is 15 residues long. Germline CDR1 is LNHNV and CDR2 is YYDKDF (reference sequence). J was trimmed by 6 bases and V by 4 bases; bases with no gene match: 11. In nucleotides, the CDR3 is TGTGCCACCAGCACCTACAGGGGCGTTCAGGATGGCTACACCTTC. Translating gives CATSTYRGVQDGYTF. The entire variable domain, with the rest obtained from reference TRBV15 and TRBJ1-2, is as follows: DAMVIQNPRYQVTQFGKPVTLSCSQTLNHNVMYWYQQKSSQAPKLLFHYYDKDFNNEADTPDNFQSRRPNTSFCFLDIRSPGLGDTAMYLCATSTYRGVQDGYTFGSGTRLTVV.

J is TRBJ1-3 and V is TRBV5-1; tentatively, D is TRBD1 (5 bases). The germline CDR1 and CDR2 sequences are SGHRS and YFSETQ. V was shortened by 1 base and J by 4 bases, with 15 bases between the two germline ends. The CDR3 sequence is 16 residues long. This CDR3 is CASSLQGTKSGNTIYF. The CDR3 DNA reads as TGCGCCAGCAGCTTGCAAGGGACTAAGTCCGGAAACACCATATATTTT.

The chain links TRBV14 to TRBJ2-7, with a possible D match to TRBD1 (6 bases). Germline CDR1 SGHDN, CDR2 FVKESK. Trimming removed 5 bases at V and 1 base at J, with 15 bases between. This CDR3 region has 15 residues. The CDR3 DNA is TGTGCCAGCAGCGGACAGACCGCCCCATCCTACGAGCAGTACTTC. This gives the protein CASSGQTAPSYEQYF.

This chain connects TRBV5-1 to TRBJ2-5; D is perhaps TRBD1 (5 bases). With 2 bases removed from V and 1 base from J, the gap between germline ends came to 6 bases. Germline CDR1 reads SGHRS; CDR2 reads YFSETQ. The CDR3 loop spans 13 amino acids. This CDR3 is CASSFDSQETQYF. The CDR3 region has the DNA TGCGCCAGCAGCTTTGACAGCCAAGAGACCCAGTACTTC.

Comment on this clone: This sample also contains other DNA sequences that code for the same CDR3. The chain uses TRBV5-1 and TRBJ2-5, with a tentative D call TRBD2 (6 bases). The germline gives CDR1 SGHRS, CDR2 YFSETQ. V was cut by 0 bases and J by 5 bases, with 11 bases left in between. The CDR3 runs to 14 residues. CDR3 sequence: CASSLGLARETQYF. The DNA of the CDR3 is TGCGCCAGCAGCTTGGGGCTAGCGAGGGAGACCCAGTACTTC.

The rearrangement uses TRBV7-2 and TRBJ1-3; D may be TRBD1 (6 bases). Looked up from germline, CDR1 is SGHTA and CDR2 is FQGNSA. Trimming took 5 bases from V and 2 from J, leaving 25 bases between them. The length of the CDR3 is 19 residues. CDR3 sequence reads: CASSPLGFGGRKAGNTIYF. The CDR3 nucleotides are TGTGCCAGCAGCCCGCTGGGTTTCGGGGGGCGCAAAGCTGGAAACACCATATATTTT.

The chain couples TRBV19 to TRBJ2-2, with TRBD1 matching over 7 bases. The CDR3 loop spans 13 amino acids. V shed 8 bases, J shed 9 bases, and the junction held 9 bases outside the gene matches. The V gene's germline CDR1 is LNHDA and CDR2 SQIVND (reference sequence). CDR3 residues: CASRADRLRELFF. The CDR3 region has the DNA TGTGCCAGTCGCGCGGACAGGTTACGGGAGCTGTTTTTT. Drawing the rest from reference TRBV19 and TRBJ2-2, the complete variable domain is DGGITQSPKYLFRKEGQNVTLSCEQNLNHDAMYWYRQDPGQGLRLIYYSQIVNDFQKGDIAEGYSVSREKKESFPLTVTSAQKNPTAFYLCASRADRLRELFFGEGSRLTVL.

The chain is built from TRBV2 and TRBJ2-1; D is possibly TRBD2 (5 bases). V lost 8 bases, J lost 4 bases, and 15 bases lay in between. The germline V gene encodes CDR1 SNHLY and CDR2 FYNNEI. The CDR3 consists of 14 residues. The CDR3 region is CASGDPGIYNEQFF. DNA of the CDR3: TGTGCCAGCGGAGACCCGGGGATATACAATGAGCAGTTCTTC.

This clone has a single count. This sequence joins TRBV12-5 and TRBJ1-2; perhaps TRBD1 as D (6 bases). CDR3 length equals 15 residues. V was pared by 1 base and J by 5 bases, with 14 bases between. Germline CDR1 and CDR2: LGHNT and FRNRAP. In DNA form, the CDR3 reads TGTGCTAGTGGTTTGGACCTCACAGGGTATTATGGCTACACCTTC. Translation: CASGLDLTGYYGYTF.

The rearrangement links TRBV29-1 to TRBJ2-1, with 8 bases identical to TRBD1. The V and J ends lost 7 bases and 8 bases, in that order; junction bases with no gene match: 13. This CDR3 contains 14 residues. Germline V gene data show CDR1 as SQVTM and CDR2 as ANQGSEA. The chain's CDR3 is CSGFDRGAGYEQFF. The CDR3 DNA sequence: TGCAGCGGCTTCGACAGGGGAGCTGGGTATGAGCAGTTCTTC.